The clone carrying this TCR beta chain occurred once. The sample comes from a study of blood T cell repertoires in COVID-19. About the study: Sources were T cells, B-cell-depleted T cells, or PBMCs; the material itself was cDNA or gDNA.

Methods used by the authors: Estimation of nucleated cell counts was performed using reference gene primer amplification. The data were produced by immunoSEQ multiplex PCR, yet TCRdb's version contains in-frame clones alone and is incomplete. The V and J calls and clone size are taken from that table; D and trimming were inferred from the DNA. This sample carries about half a million clones, roughly 89% of them seen once, and the ten largest clones take approximately 0.9%. The TCR comes from a young man with COVID-19, enrolled during active disease. Sequencing was carried out using peripheral blood.

The CDR3 spells CASRISVQINTEAFF. CDR3 nucleotide sequence: TGCGCCAGCAGAATATCCGTACAGATAAACACTGAAGCTTTCTTT. This chain uses TRBV5-1 with TRBJ1-1; D ambiguous. CDR1 and CDR2 from the germline V gene are SGHRS and YFSETQ. This CDR3 contains 15 residues. Trimming left V 5 bases short and J 2 bases short, with 16 bases between.